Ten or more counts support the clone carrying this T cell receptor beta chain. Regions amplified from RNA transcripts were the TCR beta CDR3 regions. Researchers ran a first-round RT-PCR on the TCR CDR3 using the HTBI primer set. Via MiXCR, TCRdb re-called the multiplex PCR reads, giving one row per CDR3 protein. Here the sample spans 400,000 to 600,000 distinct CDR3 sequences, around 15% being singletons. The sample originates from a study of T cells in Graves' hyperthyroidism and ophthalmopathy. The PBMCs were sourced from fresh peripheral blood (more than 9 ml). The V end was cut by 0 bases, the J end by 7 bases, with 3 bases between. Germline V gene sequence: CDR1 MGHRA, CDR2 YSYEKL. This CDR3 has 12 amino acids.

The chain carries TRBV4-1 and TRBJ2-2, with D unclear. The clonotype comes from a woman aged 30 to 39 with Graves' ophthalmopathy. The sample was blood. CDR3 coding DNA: TGCGCCAGCAGCCAAGATTACGGGGAGCTGTTTTTT. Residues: CASSQDYGELFF.